This TCR beta chain was captured by sequencing in a study of OX40 agonist ivuxolimab in advanced cancers. Details on this clone: What it recognizes is unknown.

V lost 5 bases to trimming and J lost 2 bases, with 13 bases between them. CDR1 is SEHNR and CDR2 is FQNEAQ in the germline V gene (reference sequence). The CDR3 contains 14 residues. Sequencing was performed with immunoSEQ multiplex PCR; in TCRdb, only in-frame clones are kept and a portion is missing. This table has about 57,000 clones, about 93% appearing once. Individuals having autoimmune disease history or systemic immunosuppression were not enrolled. Researchers took blood at baseline, on cycle 4 day 1, and on cycle 7 day 1. Study-wide results and limits: At doses 0.1 to 3.0 mg/kg, CD4+ and CD8+ clones expanded.

This clonotype was sampled from an adult with an advanced solid tumor such as melanoma, head and neck, liver or kidney cancer. Sample: CD4+ or CD8+ T cells sorted from blood, taken in a trial of the OX40 agonist ivuxolimab. This chain joins TRBV7-9 and TRBJ2-7; D is undetermined. DNA for the CDR3: TGTGCCAGCAGCATCTTTGGGGTACCCTACGAGCAGTACTTC. Amino acid sequence: CASSIFGVPYEQYF. The variable domain in full, with the rest retrieved from reference TRBV7-9 and TRBJ2-7, is DTGVSQNPRHKITKRGQNVTFRCDPISEHNRLYWYRQTLGQGPEFLTYFQNEAQLEKSRLLSDRFSAERPKGSFSTLEIQRTEQGDSAMYLCASSIFGVPYEQYFGPGTRLTVT.